The 9 T cell receptor beta chains below come from one sample, sequenced in a study of cytomegalovirus exposure and HLA in healthy donors. A multiplex PCR was run with 60 Vbeta primers and 13 Jbeta primers. Using immunoSEQ multiplex PCR, the repertoire was profiled, and TCRdb retains in-frame clones only, with some absent. The sample shows roughly 180,000 clones, roughly three quarters of them seen only once. Sequences were obtained from PBMCs. These TCRs come from a woman between 25 and 40 years old in good health and CMV-seropositive.

The V and J genes are TRBV5-8 and TRBJ2-5; 7 nucleotides align to TRBD1. The DNA end favors TRBJ2-7, so the J call may be wrong. This CDR3 is built from 16 residues. Germline V CDR1 and CDR2: SGHTS, YDEGEE. CDR3 residues: CASSGEGPGQFYEQYF. DNA for the CDR3: TGTGCCAGCAGCGGAGAGGGGCCGGGACAGTTCTACGAGCAGTACTTC.

The CDR3 bases are TGTGCCAGCAGCGCATCCGGGGGGGGCTCAGCGGGGGACTACAATGAGCAGTTCTTC. Translated, it gives CASSASGGGSAGDYNEQFF. This chain uses TRBV9 with TRBJ2-1, with 8 bases matching TRBD2. Germline V gene sequence: CDR1 SGDLS, CDR2 YYNGEE. CDR3 length: 19 residues. J lost 3 bases, V lost 3 bases, and 17 bases had no gene match.

V and J are TRBV7-3 and TRBJ1-1; possibly TRBD1 for D (6 bases). Deletions cut 4 bases from V and 1 base from J, with 7 bases between. CDR3 length: 13 amino acids. Germline CDR1 reads SGHTA; CDR2 reads FQGTGA. CDR3 in amino acids: CASSSGQNTEAFF. DNA for the CDR3: TGTGCCAGCAGCTCGGGACAGAACACTGAAGCTTTCTTT.

The V gene is TRBV5-1, the J gene TRBJ1-6; D is possibly TRBD1 (5 bases). V was pared by 6 bases and J by 7 bases, with 17 bases between. There are 15 residues in the CDR3. CDR1 is SGHRS and CDR2 is YFSETQ in the germline V gene. CDR3 bases: TGCGCCAGCAAGGGAACACAGGACCGAAATTCACCCCTCCACTTT. This encodes CASKGTQDRNSPLHF.

The chain carries TRBV9 and TRBJ1-4; a weak D match, TRBD1 (6 bases). The CDR3 extends over 15 amino acids. Between the trimmed V and J ends, which lost 0 bases and 8 bases, there was a span of 14 bases. CDR1 is SGDLS and CDR2 is YYNGEE in the germline V gene. The CDR3 nucleotides are TGTGCCAGCAGCGTAGCGGCGGGGGCCACAGAAAAACTGTTTTTT. It yields the protein CASSVAAGATEKLFF.

The chain employs TRBV2 and TRBJ2-2; no definite D call. V gave up 8 bases and J gave up 4 bases, with 14 bases separating them. Germline V CDR1 and CDR2: SNHLY, FYNNEI. This CDR3 has 14 amino acids. The CDR3 sequence: CASSDKSGTGELFF. CDR3 DNA: TGTGCCAGCTCGGATAAGTCGGGCACCGGGGAGCTGTTTTTT.

The chain links TRBV10-3 to TRBJ2-1; 14 bases align to TRBD2. Germline V gives CDR1 ENHRY, CDR2 SYGVKD. The CDR3 extends over 18 amino acids. V lost 6 bases and J lost 0; bases outside the gene matches: 7. The CDR3 sequence: CAIRPGLAGESSYNEQFF. For the CDR3, the DNA is TGTGCCATCAGACCGGGACTAGCGGGGGAAAGCTCCTACAATGAGCAGTTCTTC.

This sequence joins TRBV7-9 and TRBJ1-1, with TRBD1 matching over 11 bases. The CDR3 is 15 amino acids. Germline CDR1 and CDR2: SEHNR and FQNEAQ (reference sequence). The V gene end was trimmed by 5 bases and the J gene end by 5 bases; junction bases not matched to a gene: 7. CDR3 protein: CASSPRGTGGTEAFF. The CDR3 coding sequence is TGTGCCAGCAGCCCCCGGGGGACAGGGGGGACTGAAGCTTTCTTT.

This clone was seen only once. The V and J genes are TRBV5-1 and TRBJ2-5; 8 bases match TRBD1. Germline V gene sequence: CDR1 SGHRS, CDR2 YFSETQ. Germline trimming cut 1 base from V and 5 bases from J; bases unmatched to any gene: 4. The CDR3 loop spans 14 amino acids. CDR3 nucleotides: TGCGCCAGCAGCTTGTCAGGGGGCCAGGAGACCCAGTACTTC. This translates into CASSLSGGQETQYF.